This T cell receptor beta chain emerged from a study of T cells after yellow fever vaccination. In its sample, this clonotype was seen a few times. Synthesis of TCR cDNA relied on 5'RACE template switching, which attached a universal primer site and UMIs. From the 5' RACE reads, TCRdb called clonotypes with MiXCR, one entry per CDR3 protein. The profile shows under 200,000 distinct CDR3 sequences, about 7% of them singletons. The CDR3 has 12 residues. V was cut by 2 bases and J by 8 bases, with 12 bases left in between. Germline lookup yields CDR1 DFQATT and CDR2 SNEGSKA (reference sequence). Sequenced material: CD4+ T cells sorted from PBMCs, taken more than 4 days after the first yellow fever vaccination. The V call is TRBV20-1, the J call TRBJ1-2; D gene uncertain. The TCR comes from a man in his late teens or twenties who received the YFV17D yellow fever vaccine. The CDR3 is CSARTALGGYTF. The CDR3 DNA sequence: TGCAGTGCTAGAACAGCGCTGGGGGGCTACACCTTC.